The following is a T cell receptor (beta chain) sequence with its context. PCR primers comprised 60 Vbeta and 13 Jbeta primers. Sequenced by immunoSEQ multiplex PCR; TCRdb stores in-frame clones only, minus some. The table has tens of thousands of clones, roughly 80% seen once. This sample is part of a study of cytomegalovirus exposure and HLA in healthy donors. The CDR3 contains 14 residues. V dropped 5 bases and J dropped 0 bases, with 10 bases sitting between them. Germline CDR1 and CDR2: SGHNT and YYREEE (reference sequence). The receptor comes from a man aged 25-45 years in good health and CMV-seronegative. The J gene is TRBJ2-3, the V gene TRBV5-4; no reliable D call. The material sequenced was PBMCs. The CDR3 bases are TGTGCCAGCAGTTCGTCAGTTAGCACAGATACGCAGTATTTT. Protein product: CASSSSVSTDTQYF. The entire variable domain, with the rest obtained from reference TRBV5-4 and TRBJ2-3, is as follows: ETGVTQSPTHLIKTRGQQVTLRCSSQSGHNTVSWYQQALGQGPQFIFQYYREEENGRGNFPPRFSGLQFPNYSSELNVNALELDDSALYLCASSSSVSTDTQYFGPGTRLTVL.